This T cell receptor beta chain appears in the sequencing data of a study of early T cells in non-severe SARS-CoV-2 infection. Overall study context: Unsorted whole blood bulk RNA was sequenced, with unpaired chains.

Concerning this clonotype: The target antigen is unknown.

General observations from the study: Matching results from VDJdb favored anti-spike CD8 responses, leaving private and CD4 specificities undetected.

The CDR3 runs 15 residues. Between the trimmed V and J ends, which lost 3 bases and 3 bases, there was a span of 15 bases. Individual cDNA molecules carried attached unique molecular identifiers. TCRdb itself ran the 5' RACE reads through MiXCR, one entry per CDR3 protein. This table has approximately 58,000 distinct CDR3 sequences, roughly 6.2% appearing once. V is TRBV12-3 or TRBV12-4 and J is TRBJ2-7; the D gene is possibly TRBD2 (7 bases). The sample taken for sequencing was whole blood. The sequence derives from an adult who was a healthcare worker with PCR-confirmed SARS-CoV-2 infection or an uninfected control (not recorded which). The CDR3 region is CASSFQGGAFYEQYF. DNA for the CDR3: TGTGCCAGCAGTTTTCAAGGGGGGGCTTTCTACGAGCAGTACTTC.